This is a list of T cell receptor beta chains from one sample in a study of T cell responses to AZD1222 COVID-19 vaccine. TCRdb's table, derived via immunoSEQ multiplex PCR, lists solely in-frame clones and lacks some. Counted here are some 98,000 clones, 88% occurring once; the ten biggest clones make up about 16%. The specimen comprised peripheral blood, sampled 28 days after the second AZD1222 dose. All receptors derive from an adult who received the AZD1222 COVID-19 vaccine. Both conserved end residues are part of each CDR3. A D gene is named only where the DNA matches it firmly. The size of a clone is reported for some rows only, either as once, few or many, or as a class for expanded clones.

d_gene	abundance	j_gene	v_gene	CDR3aa	CDR3nt
TRBD1	once	TRBJ1-2	TRBV14	CASSQEDRGHGYTF	TGTGCCAGCAGCCAAGAGGACAGGGGGCATGGCTACACCTTC
NA	few	TRBJ1-6	TRBV27	CASSLVFGEGYNSPLHF	TGTGCCAGCAGTTTAGTGTTCGGGGAGGGGTATAATTCACCCCTCCACTTT
TRBD1	NA	TRBJ1-1	TRBV7-9	CASSFAGGDTEAFF	TGTGCCAGCAGCTTCGCAGGGGGCGACACTGAAGCTTTCTTT
TRBD1	NA	TRBJ1-1	TRBV12-3/TRBV12-4	CASTIQGARAFF	TGTGCCAGCACTATACAGGGGGCGCGGGCTTTCTTT
NA	NA	TRBJ1-5	TRBV7-2	CASSLTGTGVNQPQHF	TGTGCCAGCAGCTTAACAGGGACTGGGGTCAATCAGCCCCAGCATTTT
TRBD1	NA	TRBJ1-3	TRBV7-9	CASSRGQASSGNTIYF	TGTGCCAGCAGCCGGGGACAGGCGTCCTCTGGAAACACCATATATTTT
NA	NA	TRBJ2-3	TRBV6-1	CASSEVGDADTQYF	TGTGCCAGCAGTGAAGTGGGAGACGCGGATACGCAGTATTTT
NA	NA	TRBJ1-5	TRBV19	CASSMDRGNQPQHF	TGTGCCAGTAGTATGGACAGAGGCAATCAGCCCCAGCATTTT
TRBD2	NA	TRBJ2-7	TRBV27	CASSFKVAGVEQYF	TGTGCCAGCAGTTTTAAAGTAGCGGGAGTCGAGCAGTACTTC
NA	once	TRBJ2-6	TRBV6-2/TRBV6-3	CASSYGGTVGANVLTF	TGTGCCAGCAGTTACGGGGGAACGGTCGGGGCCAACGTCCTGACTTTC
TRBD1	NA	TRBJ2-5	TRBV28	CASSLNRGRATETQYF	TGTGCCAGCAGTTTAAACAGGGGGCGGGCTACAGAGACCCAGTACTTC
TRBD1	NA	TRBJ2-2	TRBV7-9	CASSPPYRGQSTGELFF	TGTGCCAGCAGCCCCCCTTATAGGGGGCAAAGCACCGGGGAGCTGTTTTTT
TRBD1	NA	TRBJ1-5	TRBV3-1/TRBV3-2	CASSPRQGVYSNQPQHF	TGTGCCAGCAGCCCTCGACAGGGGGTTTATAGCAATCAGCCCCAGCATTTT
TRBD1	NA	TRBJ1-6	TRBV6-5	CASSSARGQSPLHF	TGTGCCAGCAGTTCGGCCAGGGGGCAGTCACCCCTCCACTTT
NA	NA	TRBJ1-1	TRBV18	CASSGGTNTEAFF	TGTGCCAGCTCGGGGGGGACTAACACTGAAGCTTTCTTT
NA	NA	TRBJ2-6	TRBV2	CASSPDQTGANVLTF	TGTGCCAGCAGTCCAGATCAGACTGGGGCCAACGTCCTGACTTTC
NA	NA	TRBJ2-7	TRBV6-5	CASRVIGALEQYF	TGTGCCAGCAGGGTTATCGGTGCCCTGGAGCAGTACTTC
NA	NA	TRBJ2-7	TRBV7-2	CASRGASYEQYF	TGTGCCAGCCGCGGGGCTTCCTACGAGCAGTACTTC
NA	NA	TRBJ1-3	TRBV9	CASTGSSGNTIYF	TGTGCCAGCACGGGAAGCTCTGGAAACACCATATATTTT
TRBD1	NA	TRBJ1-2	TRBV19	CASSPGGLAGGYTF	TGTGCCAGTAGTCCAGGGGGCTTGGCGGGAGGCTACACCTTC
NA	NA	TRBJ1-2	TRBV29-1	CSVEVSRTTSAYGYTF	TGCAGCGTTGAAGTCTCCAGGACCACATCGGCCTATGGCTACACCTTC
TRBD2	NA	TRBJ2-1	TRBV28	CASSLPSGQNNEQFF	TGTGCCAGCAGTTTACCTAGCGGGCAAAACAATGAGCAGTTCTTC
NA	once	TRBJ1-2	TRBV9	CASSTRTGGGYTF	TGTGCCAGCAGCACTCGCACCGGGGGTGGCTACACCTTC
TRBD1	NA	TRBJ1-2	TRBV5-4	CASSMRDRVLYGYTF	TGTGCCAGCAGCATGCGGGACAGGGTTCTATATGGCTACACCTTC
NA	NA	TRBJ2-1	TRBV3-1/TRBV3-2	CASSHLNSNEQFF	TGTGCCAGCAGCCATCTAAACAGCAATGAGCAGTTCTTC
NA	NA	TRBJ2-7	TRBV30	CAWSELPGLRGEQYF	TGTGCCTGGAGTGAGCTCCCGGGACTAAGGGGGGAGCAGTACTTC